This T cell receptor beta chain was recorded in a study of a mutant IDH1 vaccine in newly diagnosed glioma (dated by TCRdb to about 2021). The study in broad terms: Vaccination started 4-6 weeks after radiotherapy alone, or was given together with temozolomide cycles in the groups whose treatment included chemotherapy. Of the 30 or so patients who were treated, around 60% were male and approximately 38% were female, and the mean age was approximately 40 years. Visit V12 was the week-35 safety follow-up and visit V13 was the week-47 end of study. Longitudinal TCRB deep sequencing was done for 25 to 30 treated patients, wherever samples were available for exploratory analyses. Prior to enrollment, patients had been given standard therapy consisting of radiotherapy alone, temozolomide alone, or radiochemotherapy with temozolomide, with the combination given to most patients. Peripheral blood was collected at six visits: V03 (baseline), V05, V07, V10, V12 and V13. Beyond this particular receptor, the publication reports: Pseudoprogression seemed to be unrelated to changes in the top peripheral T cell clonotypes found by TCRB sequencing. Across multiple MHC alleles, vaccine-induced immune responses were seen in around 94% of patients. PBMC samples for TCRB deep sequencing were selected based on availability. The authors stated that sample limitations prevented analyses of patient blood samples from being reproduced.

Sample time point, as interpreted from the label and publication: week 47, end of study. Every vaccine dose consisted of 300 ug of a 20-mer mutant IDH1 peptide in Montanide, administered subcutaneously together with topical imiquimod. Patients were given eight vaccinations, in weeks 1, 3, 5, 7, 11, 15, 19 and 23, which matched visits V03 through V10. Donors had newly diagnosed WHO grade 3 or 4 IDH1-mutant astrocytomas with loss of nuclear ATRX. The samples were drawn from NOA16, a multicentre, single-arm, open-label phase I trial in Germany that tested a mutant IDH1 peptide vaccine in humans for the first time. The DNeasy Blood and Tissue Kit was used to extract genomic DNA from EDTA blood for TCRB sequencing. Note on this clone: The antigen this receptor binds is unknown. The input lacks base qualities; no much larger clone sits a single base away.

Library preparation was by the immunoSEQ multiplex PCR assay. The hsTCRB Kit was used according to the manufacturer's protocol to amplify rearranged TCR beta chain sequences. Sequencing of TCRB libraries was carried out on an Illumina MiSeq. Per the source publication's procedure: The kit vendor's proprietary platform handled demultiplexing, trimming and gene mapping. Imported from immuneACCESS, the table was reduced by TCRdb to in-frame sequences with V and J called. These copies leave out some clones; in studies compared against another copy, an unresolved V gene accounts for under half, and the cause of the remainder is not known. That table is the source of V, J and clone size, and D and trimming were worked out from the DNA. In this sample the table shows around 100,000 clones, roughly nine tenths of which occur a single time. The top ten constitute roughly 0.74% of the sample. Looking up the germline V gene yields CDR1 SNHLY and CDR2 FYNNEI. Spanning cysteine to phenylalanine, the CDR3 consists of 14 amino acids. This entry keeps only the CDR3 DNA: 42 bases, framed from base 1. Trimming accounts for 4 bases at V and 1 base at J, while the number of junction bases matched to no gene is 1.

This clonotype was sampled from a woman aged 45-60 years with glioma. Sequenced here: PBMCs, sampled from a glioma patient whose treatment included an IDH1 peptide vaccine. The rearrangement combines TRBV2 with TRBJ1-3; 7 bases in the middle match TRBD1. CDR3 sequence: CASSAQGSGNTIYF. The DNA is TGTGCCAGCAGTGCACAGGGGTCTGGAAACACCATATATTTT.